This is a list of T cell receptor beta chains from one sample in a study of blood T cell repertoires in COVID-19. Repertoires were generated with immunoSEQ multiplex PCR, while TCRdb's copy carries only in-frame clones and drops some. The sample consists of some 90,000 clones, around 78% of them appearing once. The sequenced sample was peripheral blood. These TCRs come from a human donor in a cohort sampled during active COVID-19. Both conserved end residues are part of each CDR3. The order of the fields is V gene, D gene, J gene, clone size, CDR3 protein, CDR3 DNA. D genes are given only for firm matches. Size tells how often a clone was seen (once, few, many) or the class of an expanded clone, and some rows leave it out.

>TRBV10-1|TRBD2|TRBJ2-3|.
CASQTSGGRLLNTDTQYF
TGCGCCAGCCAGACTAGCGGGGGGCGACTTCTCAACACAGATACGCAGTATTTT
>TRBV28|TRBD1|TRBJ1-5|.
CASTPATGHQPQHF
TGTGCCAGCACCCCAGCGACAGGGCATCAGCCCCAGCATTTT
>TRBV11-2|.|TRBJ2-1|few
CASSAGTTYNEQFF
TGTGCCAGCAGCGCCGGGACAACATACAATGAGCAGTTCTTC
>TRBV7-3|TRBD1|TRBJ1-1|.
CASSLEGAMNTEAFF
TGTGCCAGCAGCTTAGAGGGGGCCATGAACACTGAAGCTTTCTTT
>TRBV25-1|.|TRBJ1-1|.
CASSELGGNTEAFF
TGTGCCAGCAGTGAATTAGGGGGGAACACTGAAGCTTTCTTT
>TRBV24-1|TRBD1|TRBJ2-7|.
CATPGDRDNSYEQYF
TGTGCCACCCCTGGGGACAGGGACAATTCCTACGAGCAGTACTTC
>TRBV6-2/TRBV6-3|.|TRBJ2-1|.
CASSLADLAYNEQFF
TGTGCCAGCAGTTTAGCGGACCTGGCCTACAATGAGCAGTTCTTC
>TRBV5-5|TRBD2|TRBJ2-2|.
CASRGGTGALTNTGELFF
TGTGCCAGCAGGGGGGGGACCGGGGCCCTCACGAACACCGGGGAGCTGTTTTTT
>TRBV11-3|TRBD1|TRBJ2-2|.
CASSSGQGGTGELFF
TGTGCCAGCAGCTCGGGACAGGGAGGCACCGGGGAGCTGTTTTTT
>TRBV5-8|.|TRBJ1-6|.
CASSLGSSSYNSPLHF
TGTGCCAGCAGCTTGGGGTCCTCCAGTTATAATTCACCCCTCCACTTT
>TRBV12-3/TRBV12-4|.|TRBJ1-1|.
CASSRVLNTEAFF
TGTGCCAGCAGTCGGGTTCTGAACACTGAAGCTTTCTTT
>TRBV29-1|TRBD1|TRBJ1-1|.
CSVVTGATEAFF
TGCAGCGTAGTTACAGGGGCGACTGAAGCTTTCTTT
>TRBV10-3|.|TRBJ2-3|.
CAISGGLVFDTQYF
TGTGCCATCAGTGGGGGACTGGTTTTCGACACGCAGTATTTT
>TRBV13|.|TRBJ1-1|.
CASSLGLVNTEAFF
TGTGCCAGCAGCCTGGGACTTGTGAACACTGAAGCTTTCTTT
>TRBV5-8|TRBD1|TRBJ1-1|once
CASSLGGNRGNTEAFF
TGTGCCAGCAGCTTGGGGGGGAACAGGGGGAACACTGAAGCTTTCTTT
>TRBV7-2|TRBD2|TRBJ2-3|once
CASSFSGLAGADTQYF
TGTGCCAGCAGCTTCTCGGGACTAGCGGGAGCGGATACGCAGTATTTT
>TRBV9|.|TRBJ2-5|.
CASSVAVTSQGSQETQYF
TGTGCCAGCAGCGTAGCTGTTACTTCTCAGGGTTCCCAAGAGACCCAGTACTTC
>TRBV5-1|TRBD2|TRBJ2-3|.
CASNLGLAGRDTQYF
TGCGCCAGCAACCTGGGACTAGCGGGAAGAGATACGCAGTATTTT
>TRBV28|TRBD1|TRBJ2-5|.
CASSPQGDQYF
TGTGCCAGCAGTCCTCAGGGGGACCAGTACTTC
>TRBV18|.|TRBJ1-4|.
CASLRGPENEKLFF
TGTGCCAGCTTAAGAGGGCCGGAAAATGAAAAACTGTTTTTT
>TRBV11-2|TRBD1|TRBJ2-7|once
CASSLGQPGPYEQYF
TGTGCCAGCAGCTTGGGACAGCCCGGCCCCTACGAGCAGTACTTC
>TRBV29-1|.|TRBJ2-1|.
CSVDHHWEQFF
TGCAGCGTTGACCACCACTGGGAGCAGTTCTTC
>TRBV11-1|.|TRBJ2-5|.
CASSLWGGQQETQYF
TGTGCCAGCAGCTTATGGGGGGGCCAACAAGAGACCCAGTACTTC
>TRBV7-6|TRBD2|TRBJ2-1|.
CASSFFSGSYNEQFF
TGTGCCAGCAGCTTCTTTAGCGGGAGCTACAATGAGCAGTTCTTC
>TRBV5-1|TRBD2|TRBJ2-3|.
CASSFRLAGGRSTDTQYF
TGCGCCAGCAGCTTCCGACTAGCGGGGGGCCGCAGCACAGATACGCAGTATTTT
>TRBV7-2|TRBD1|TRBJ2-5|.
CASSSGQGAWETQYF
TGTGCCAGCAGCTCGGGACAGGGGGCTTGGGAGACCCAGTACTTC
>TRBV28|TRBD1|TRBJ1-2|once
CASSYPDRASGYTF
TGTGCCAGCAGTTACCCGGACAGGGCCTCTGGCTACACCTTC
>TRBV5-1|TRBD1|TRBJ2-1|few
CASSLEGQGVNGYEQFF
TGCGCCAGCAGCTTGGAGGGGCAGGGGGTAAATGGGTATGAGCAGTTCTTC
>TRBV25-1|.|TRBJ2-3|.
CASSGRVVTDTQYF
TGTGCCAGCAGTGGCAGGGTCGTGACAGATACGCAGTATTTT
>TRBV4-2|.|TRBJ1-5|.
CASSQAHRANQPQHF
TGTGCCAGCAGCCAAGCCCACAGGGCCAATCAGCCCCAGCATTTT
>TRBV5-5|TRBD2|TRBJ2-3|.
CASSLLGDYSTDTQYF
TGTGCCAGCAGCTTGTTAGGGGACTATAGCACAGATACGCAGTATTTT
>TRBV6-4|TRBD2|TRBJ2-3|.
CASSDSAGPSTDTQYF
TGTGCCAGCAGTGACTCAGCGGGACCTTCCACAGATACGCAGTATTTT
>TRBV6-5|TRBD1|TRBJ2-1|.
CASSSDKQGAHNEQFF
TGTGCCAGCAGTTCCGATAAACAGGGGGCCCACAATGAGCAGTTCTTC
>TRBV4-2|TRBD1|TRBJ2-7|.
CASSQGLGQGPHEQYF
TGTGCCAGCAGCCAAGGTTTGGGACAGGGTCCCCACGAGCAGTACTTC
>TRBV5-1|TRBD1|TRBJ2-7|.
CASSLSPGTASYEQYF
TGCGCCAGCAGCTTGTCCCCAGGGACAGCCTCCTACGAGCAGTACTTC
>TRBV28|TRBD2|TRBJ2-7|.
CASRLSGPHEQYF
TGTGCCAGCAGACTTAGCGGGCCCCACGAGCAGTACTTC
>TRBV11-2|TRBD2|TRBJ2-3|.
CASSLVHSGRAGRTDTQYF
TGTGCCAGCAGCTTAGTTCATAGCGGGAGGGCGGGGAGGACAGATACGCAGTATTTT
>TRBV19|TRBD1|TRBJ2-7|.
CASSVPGQGSEQYF
TGTGCCAGTAGCGTTCCGGGACAGGGGTCCGAGCAGTACTTC
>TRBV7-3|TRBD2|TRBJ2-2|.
CASSATGTSFTGELFF
TGTGCCAGCAGCGCCACCGGGACTAGCTTCACCGGGGAGCTGTTTTTT
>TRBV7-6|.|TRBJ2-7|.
CASSLSGHPSAEQYF
TGTGCCAGCAGCTTATCCGGACACCCCTCCGCCGAGCAGTACTTC
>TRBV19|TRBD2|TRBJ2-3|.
CASSILTSVGDTQYF
TGTGCCAGTAGTATTTTGACTAGCGTCGGAGATACGCAGTATTTT
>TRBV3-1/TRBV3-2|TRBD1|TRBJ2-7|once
CASSQGTGGYEQYF
TGTGCCAGCAGCCAGGGGACAGGGGGCTACGAGCAGTACTTC
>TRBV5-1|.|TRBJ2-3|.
CASSPTGPDTQYF
TGCGCCAGCAGCCCGACAGGCCCTGATACGCAGTATTTT
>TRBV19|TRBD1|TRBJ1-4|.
CASSLRQGMYEKLFF
TGTGCCAGTAGTCTCCGACAGGGAATGTATGAAAAACTGTTTTTT
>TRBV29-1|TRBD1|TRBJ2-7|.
CSVPGQGLDEQYF
TGCAGCGTTCCGGGACAGGGGCTCGACGAGCAGTACTTC
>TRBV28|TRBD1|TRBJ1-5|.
CASSPETGTNQPQHF
TGTGCCAGCAGCCCCGAGACAGGGACCAATCAGCCCCAGCATTTT
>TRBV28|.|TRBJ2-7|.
CASSRVALGEQYF
TGTGCCAGCAGCCGAGTGGCCCTCGGGGAGCAGTACTTC
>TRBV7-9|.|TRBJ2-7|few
CASSLESGNKDF
TGTGCCAGCAGCTTAGAATCAGGGAACAAGGACTTC
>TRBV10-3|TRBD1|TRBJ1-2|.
CAISPDRGPLYGYTF
TGTGCCATCAGTCCGGACAGGGGCCCTTTGTATGGCTACACCTTC
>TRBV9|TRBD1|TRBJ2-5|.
CASSVGAGQGAEETQYF
TGTGCCAGCAGCGTAGGTGCTGGACAGGGGGCTGAAGAGACCCAGTACTTC
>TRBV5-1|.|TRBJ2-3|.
CASSVTGFGDTQYF
TGCGCCAGCAGCGTAACAGGGTTTGGAGATACGCAGTATTTT
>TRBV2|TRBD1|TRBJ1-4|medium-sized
CASQGAGEKLFF
TGTGCCAGCCAGGGGGCGGGTGAAAAACTGTTTTTT
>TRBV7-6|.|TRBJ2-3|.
CASSLGFGQSTDTQYF
TGTGCCAGCAGCTTAGGTTTTGGGCAGAGCACAGATACGCAGTATTTT
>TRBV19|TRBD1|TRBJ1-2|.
CASSPDRALGGYTF
TGTGCCAGTAGTCCAGACAGGGCCTTAGGTGGCTACACCTTC
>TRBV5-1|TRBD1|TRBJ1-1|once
CASSQIPGQVNTEAFF
TGCGCCAGCAGCCAGATTCCGGGACAGGTGAACACTGAAGCTTTCTTT
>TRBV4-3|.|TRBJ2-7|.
CASSQDLKRPLSYF
TGCGCCAGCAGCCAAGACCTTAAGCGGCCCTTGTCCTACTTC
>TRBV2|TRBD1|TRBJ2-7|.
CASSERKDRVHEQYF
TGTGCCAGCAGTGAACGTAAGGACAGGGTCCACGAGCAGTACTTC
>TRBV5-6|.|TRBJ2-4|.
CASSPTTGQLAKNIQYF
TGTGCCAGCAGCCCTACAACAGGGCAGCTAGCCAAAAACATTCAGTACTTC